This TCR beta chain was sequenced for a study of CXCR3-negative and CXCR3-positive naive CD8 T cells. Of note for this clonotype: The target antigen is unknown.

Per the germline V gene, CDR1 is SEHNR and CDR2 is FQNEAQ (reference sequence). The CDR3 covers 20 residues. It was by 5' RACE with UMI labels that the TRB cDNA libraries were prepared. TCRdb reprocessed the 5' RACE reads; each CDR3 protein has one entry and no DNA is given. The clone table shows roughly 140,000 distinct CDR3 sequences, with the ten largest holding approximately 0.27%. Regarding the study as a whole: CXCR3-positive naive cells had TRB CDR3s that were more hydrophobic than CXCR3-negative naive cells had.

This chain links TRBV7-9 with TRBJ2-5; TCRdb calls TRBD2, which cannot be checked without DNA. Material for sequencing was naive CXCR3+ CD8+ T cells from blood. Specified subset: CD45RO-CCR7+CD27+CD95- naive CD8+ T cells expressing CXCR3 (TNR3+). The clonotype originates from a human donor in good health. Some clones in this sample may be carry-over from other donors' samples. The CDR3: CASSLEGARAGIMYQETQYF.